Each of the 9 T cell receptor beta chains below was sequenced from the same sample in a study of blood T cell repertoires in COVID-19. Generated by immunoSEQ multiplex PCR, the TCRdb table keeps only in-frame clones and is missing some. This sample has roughly 82,000 clones, with roughly 87% found just once. Sequencing input: peripheral blood. These receptors were collected from a woman aged 45-65 years in a cohort sampled during active COVID-19.

The V and J genes are TRBV10-1 and TRBJ2-7; 7 nucleotides agree with TRBD1. After removal of 6 bases from V and 2 bases from J, the junction contained 7 bases not matched to a gene. Germline CDR1 WNHNN, CDR2 SYGVQD (reference sequence). The CDR3 spans 14 residues. The CDR3 loop is CASSRDSVPYEQYF. CDR3 in DNA: TGCGCCAGCAGCCGGGACAGCGTACCCTACGAGCAGTACTTC.

This chain links TRBV24-1 with TRBJ1-3, with D unclear. The CDR3 is 13 residues long. Per the germline V gene, CDR1 is KGHDR and CDR2 is SFDVKD. Trimming took off 4 bases at V and 0 bases at J, with 3 bases between the two ends. The CDR3 sequence: CATSDSSGNTIYF. The CDR3 DNA follows: TGTGCCACCAGTGACAGCTCTGGAAACACCATATATTTT.

This clone appeared many times. V is TRBV18 and J is TRBJ2-2; 13 bases align to TRBD2. Germline assignment: CDR1 KGHSH and CDR2 LQKENI. The CDR3 consists of 18 residues. V shed 6 bases and J 0 bases; nucleotides not matched to a gene: 7. The CDR3 region is CASSRLAGGKANTGELFF. The CDR3 coding sequence is TGTGCCAGCTCCCGACTAGCGGGAGGAAAAGCGAACACCGGGGAGCTGTTTTTT.

V usage is TRBV29-1 and J usage is TRBJ1-4; TRBD1 might be the D (5 bases). Trimming removed 4 bases at V and 8 bases at J, with 17 bases between. There are 14 residues in the CDR3. Per the germline V gene, CDR1 is SQVTM and CDR2 is ANQGSEA. The CDR3 spells CSVARDFPLEKLFF. DNA of the CDR3: TGCAGCGTTGCCCGGGACTTTCCGCTCGAAAAACTGTTTTTT. The entire variable domain, with the rest obtained from reference TRBV29-1 and TRBJ1-4, is as follows: SAVISQKPSRDICQRGTSLTIQCQVDSQVTMMFWYRQQPGQSLTLIATANQGSEATYESGFVIDKFPISRPNLTFSTLTVSNMSPEDSSIYLCSVARDFPLEKLFFGSGTQLSVL.

The chain carries TRBV11-3 and TRBJ2-7, with 8 bases fitting TRBD1. The CDR3 is 13 residues long. Germline CDR1 reads SGHNT; CDR2 reads YENEEA. V was clipped by 5 bases and J by 3 bases; unmatched bases: 3. The CDR3 region has the DNA TGTGCCAGCAGCCCCGGACAGGGCTACGAGCAGTACTTC. This translates into CASSPGQGYEQYF.

The V call is TRBV30, the J call TRBJ1-2; 7 bases are a match to TRBD1. The CDR3 sequence is 12 residues long. Trimming cost V 3 bases and J 4 bases; bases outside gene matches: 2. Germline values: CDR1 GTSNPN, CDR2 SVGIG (reference sequence). The CDR3 region has the DNA TGTGCCTGGAGCCGACAGGGCTATGGCTACACCTTC. Translating gives CAWSRQGYGYTF.

V is TRBV18 and J is TRBJ1-1; D possibly corresponds to TRBD1 (6 bases). Germline assignment: CDR1 KGHSH and CDR2 LQKENI. The CDR3 is made up of 15 amino acids. The germline V and J ends were trimmed by 6 bases and 1 base, with 15 bases remaining between them. The CDR3 sequence is CASSRGQIENTEAFF. The CDR3 DNA reads as TGTGCCAGCTCCCGAGGACAGATAGAGAACACTGAAGCTTTCTTT.

The chain employs TRBV15 and TRBJ2-7; D is undetermined. Between the trimmed V and J ends, which lost 0 bases and 5 bases, there was a span of 5 bases. The germline gives CDR1 LNHNV, CDR2 YYDKDF (reference sequence). The CDR3 loop spans 12 amino acids. CDR3 residues: CATSRDRDEQYF. CDR3 sequence (DNA): TGTGCCACCAGCAGAGATCGGGACGAGCAGTACTTC.

The chain links TRBV9 to TRBJ2-7, with TRBD2 matching 7 bases. The CDR3 covers 14 residues. Germline V gene sequence: CDR1 SGDLS, CDR2 YYNGEE. Losses at the gene ends were 3 bases for V and 0 bases for J; bases not matched to a gene: 3. CDR3 protein: CASSDSGFSYEQYF. The CDR3 DNA reads TGTGCCAGCAGCGATAGCGGGTTCTCCTACGAGCAGTACTTC. The full variable domain, rest sourced from reference TRBV9 and TRBJ2-7, is DSGVTQTPKHLITATGQRVTLRCSPRSGDLSVYWYQQSLDQGLQFLIQYYNGEERAKGNILERFSAQQFPDLHSELNLSSLELGDSALYFCASSDSGFSYEQYFGPGTRLTVT.